The 32 T cell receptor beta chains given below trace back to one sample, sequenced in a study of T-cell memory formation after mild COVID-19. TCRdb passed the 5' RACE reads through MiXCR, listing each CDR3 protein once. The sample consists of hundreds of thousands of distinct CDR3 sequences, less than 25% of them appearing once. Sequencing used PBMCs or a T cell subset sorted from them (not recorded which). The receptor set was obtained from a man in his late teens or twenties who had mild COVID-19 (a few samples of this study predate the infection). Cell type and time point are not known.

The chain recombines TRBV20-1 with TRBJ1-5; D may be TRBD1 (6 bases). CDR3 length: 14 residues. The germline CDR1 and CDR2 sequences are DFQATT and SNEGSKA (reference sequence). V lost 3 bases and J lost 9, with 18 bases in between. Here the CDR3 DNA reads TGCAGTGCTAGGAGGACAGCGGAGGGACGGCCCCAGCATTTT. As protein: CSARRTAEGRPQHF.

The V and J genes are TRBV5-5 and TRBJ2-1; no clear D gene. Germline V gene data show CDR1 as SGHKS and CDR2 as YYEKEE (reference sequence). The V end lost 1 base, the J end lost 5 bases, and 19 bases lay between the germline ends. The CDR3 is 17 amino acids. The CDR3 is CASSLYVGFEADNEQFF. CDR3 sequence (DNA): TGTGCCAGCAGCTTGTACGTGGGGTTTGAGGCTGACAATGAGCAGTTCTTC.

Many counts were recorded for this clonotype. CDR3 DNA: TGTGCCAGCAGCTCCCAGGGACAGGGGTATAATTCACCCCTCCACTTT. Amino acids: CASSSQGQGYNSPLHF. The chain combines TRBV7-2 with TRBJ1-6, with 10 bases aligning to TRBD1. V was pared by 4 bases and J by 4 bases, with 4 bases of the junction left unmatched. The CDR3 is 16 residues long. In germline, CDR1 is SGHTA, CDR2 FQGNSA.

This chain connects TRBV7-2 to TRBJ2-2; D may match TRBD1 or TRBD2 (5 bases each). The V end lost 4 bases, the J end lost 1 base, and 7 bases lay between the germline ends. Germline CDR1 and CDR2: SGHTA and FQGNSA. The CDR3 spans 14 residues. CDR3 sequence reads: CASSWDRNTGELFF. Here the CDR3 DNA reads TGTGCCAGCAGCTGGGACCGGAACACCGGGGAGCTGTTTTTT.

This clonotype was seen repeatedly, ten times or more. The chain employs TRBV5-1 and TRBJ1-2, with 7 bases identical to TRBD1. The CDR3 totals 13 residues. The trim removed 4 bases at V and 6 bases at J, leaving 6 bases unmatched. Germline V gives CDR1 SGHRS, CDR2 YFSETQ. Here the CDR3 reads CASSADRVDGYTF. The CDR3 DNA reads TGCGCCAGCAGCGCAGACAGGGTTGATGGCTACACCTTC. The full variable domain, rest sourced from reference TRBV5-1 and TRBJ1-2, is KAGVTQTPRYLIKTRGQQVTLSCSPISGHRSVSWYQQTPGQGLQFLFEYFSETQRNKGNFPGRFSGRQFSNSRSEMNVSTLELGDSALYLCASSADRVDGYTFGSGTRLTVV.

The rearrangement joins TRBV18 to TRBJ2-7, with D possibly being TRBD2 (5 bases). Germline V gene data show CDR1 as KGHSH and CDR2 as LQKENI. The V and J ends lost 2 bases and 3 bases respectively, with 17 bases between them. This CDR3 contains 16 residues. The CDR3 sequence: CASSPGPNLGSYEQYF. The CDR3 DNA sequence: TGTGCCAGCTCACCAGGGCCCAATTTGGGGAGCTACGAGCAGTACTTC.

The chain uses TRBV27 and TRBJ1-1; 7 bases align to TRBD1. The CDR3 totals 11 residues. Germline V gene sequence: CDR1 MNHEY, CDR2 SMNVEV (reference sequence). J was trimmed by 4 bases and V by 10 bases; bases with no gene match: 3. The CDR3: CAIAGGTEAFF. CDR3 bases: TGTGCCATTGCAGGGGGCACTGAAGCTTTCTTT.

Only one count was recorded for this clonotype. The V gene is TRBV12-3 or TRBV12-4, the J gene TRBJ1-2, with TRBD1 matching 8 bases. V shed 6 bases and J 4 bases; nucleotides not matched to a gene: 10. This CDR3 spans 15 amino acids. The CDR3, as DNA: TGTGCCAGCAGCCCTCGGGACAGGCCTTCCTATGGCTACACCTTC. This codes for CASSPRDRPSYGYTF.

This clonotype was recorded a few times. The chain links TRBV5-1 to TRBJ2-7, with TRBD1 matching 8 bases. V shed 2 bases and J 2 bases; nucleotides not matched to a gene: 3. Germline loops: CDR1 SGHRS, CDR2 YFSETQ. This CDR3 is built from 14 residues. CDR3 DNA sequence: TGCGCCAGCAGCTTCGGGACAGGAGCCTACGAGCAGTACTTC. Its translation is CASSFGTGAYEQYF.

This clonotype was counted only a few times. The CDR3 sequence is CSAGSGTVSYTQYF. The CDR3 DNA reads TGCAGTGCTGGATCCGGGACTGTTTCGTATACGCAGTATTTT. This chain uses TRBV20-1 with TRBJ2-3; D might be TRBD2 (6 bases). Trimming cost V 5 bases and J 7 bases, with 19 bases left between them. The CDR3 is made up of 14 amino acids. The germline gives CDR1 DFQATT, CDR2 SNEGSKA (reference sequence).

This chain uses TRBV28 with TRBJ2-7; D uncertain. The CDR3 spans 12 residues. V was cut by 5 bases and J by 6 bases, with 11 bases left in between. Germline V gene data show CDR1 as MDHEN and CDR2 as SYDVKM. DNA of the CDR3: TGTGCCAGCAGTAGGTTTGGTGTCGAGCAGTACGTC. Protein: CASSRFGVEQYV.

This clonotype was seen a few times. This chain joins TRBV12-3 or TRBV12-4 and TRBJ2-2; unclear D gene. The V and J ends lost 5 bases and 0 bases respectively, with 4 bases between them. CDR3 length: 13 amino acids. The CDR3 reads CASSPANTGELFF. The DNA of the CDR3 is TGTGCCAGCAGTCCTGCGAACACCGGGGAGCTGTTTTTT.

This clonotype was counted between two and nine times. The chain has TRBV6-2 or TRBV6-3 and TRBJ1-1, with no clear D. This CDR3 has 13 residues. The ends were cut back, 7 bases at V and 0 bases at J, with 9 bases in the middle. Germline CDR1 MNHEY, CDR2 SVGEGT. CDR3: CASIGRLNTEAFF. The CDR3 nucleotides read TGTGCCAGCATCGGCAGGCTGAACACTGAAGCTTTCTTT.

Only a few counts were recorded for this clonotype. The V gene is TRBV2, the J gene TRBJ2-5; no clear D. This CDR3 is 12 amino acids long. V was pared by 7 bases and J by 1 base, with 7 bases between. Germline lookup yields CDR1 SNHLY and CDR2 FYNNEI. CDR3 residues: CASKLFQETQYF. The CDR3, as DNA: TGTGCCAGCAAGTTATTCCAAGAGACCCAGTACTTC. The entire variable domain, with the rest obtained from reference TRBV2 and TRBJ2-5, is as follows: EPEVTQTPSHQVTQMGQEVILRCVPISNHLYFYWYRQILGQKVEFLVSFYNNEISEKSEIFDDQFSVERPDGSNFTLKIRSTKLEDSAMYFCASKLFQETQYFGPGTRLLVL.

The V and J genes are TRBV7-9 and TRBJ1-1; D is perhaps TRBD1 (5 bases). The CDR3 is 13 residues long. Per germline, CDR1 SEHNR and CDR2 FQNEAQ (reference sequence). V lost 1 base and J lost 7, with 10 bases in between. CDR3 region: CASSLEQGNEAFF. The DNA of the CDR3 is TGTGCCAGCAGCTTAGAGCAGGGTAATGAAGCTTTCTTT.

This clonotype was found a few times. This chain connects TRBV7-6 to TRBJ2-2; 8 bases fit TRBD2. The CDR3 covers 16 residues. V shed 2 bases, J shed 2 bases, and the junction held 4 bases outside the gene matches. Germline CDR1 is SGHVS and CDR2 is FNYEAQ. The chain's CDR3 is CASSLNSGGNTGELFF. CDR3 DNA sequence: TGTGCCAGCAGCTTAAACAGCGGGGGAAACACCGGGGAGCTGTTTTTT.

This clonotype was detected only a few times. The chain employs TRBV2 and TRBJ1-5, with TRBD1 matching over 8 bases. The CDR3 extends over 15 amino acids. The J segment lost 6 bases and the V segment lost 3 bases, leaving 7 bases of the junction unmatched. From germline, CDR1 is SNHLY and CDR2 FYNNEI. CDR3 nucleotides: TGTGCCAGCAGTGATCTACAGGGGGATGGTCAGCCCCAGCATTTT. Amino acid sequence: CASSDLQGDGQPQHF.

The CDR3 DNA reads as TGTGCCAGCAGACTCACAGGGGGCAACTATGGCTACACCTTC. As protein: CASRLTGGNYGYTF. The rearrangement joins TRBV28 to TRBJ1-2; 9 bases line up with TRBD1. J was trimmed by 2 bases and V by 6 bases; bases with no gene match: 4. The CDR3 runs to 14 residues. Germline lookup yields CDR1 MDHEN and CDR2 SYDVKM.

This clonotype came up a few times. The chain links TRBV7-9 to TRBJ2-7; 9 bases align to TRBD1. The CDR3 totals 14 residues. CDR1 and CDR2 (germline): SEHNR, FQNEAQ (reference sequence). After removal of 5 bases from V and 5 bases from J, the junction contained 7 bases not matched to a gene. DNA for the CDR3: TGTGCCAGCAGCAGTGGGACAGGGCCCAACGAGCAGTACTTC. Amino acids: CASSSGTGPNEQYF.

The V gene is TRBV6-2 or TRBV6-3, the J gene TRBJ2-7; no clear D. This CDR3 is 12 amino acids long. With 5 bases removed from V and 3 bases from J, the gap between germline ends came to 8 bases. Germline-derived CDR1 and CDR2 are MNHEY and SVGEGT. CDR3 amino acids: CASSLWRYEQYF. DNA for the CDR3: TGTGCCAGCAGTCTCTGGCGCTACGAGCAGTACTTC.

The CDR3 bases are TGTGCCAGCAGCCAATCTGGGGGCGACAATGAGCAGTTCTTC. This sequence encodes CASSQSGGDNEQFF. V and J are TRBV4-2 and TRBJ2-1; D may be TRBD1 (6 bases). Germline CDR1 LGHNA, CDR2 YNFKEQ. V was clipped by 2 bases and J by 5 bases, with 10 bases between them. The CDR3 spans 14 residues.

The chain links TRBV10-3 to TRBJ2-1; 10 bases line up with TRBD1. Per the germline V gene, CDR1 is ENHRY and CDR2 is SYGVKD. V was pared by 3 bases and J by 7 bases, with 9 bases of the junction left unmatched. The CDR3 is 16 amino acids. The CDR3 region is CAISDPGQGRWNEQFF. The CDR3 bases are TGTGCCATCAGTGACCCGGGACAGGGGAGGTGGAATGAGCAGTTCTTC.

The chain links TRBV2 to TRBJ2-3, with D perhaps matching TRBD1 (5 bases). Trimming left V 2 bases short and J 6 bases short, with 15 bases between. The CDR3 has 15 residues. Per germline, CDR1 SNHLY and CDR2 FYNNEI. This chain's CDR3 is CASSEQSRKGDTQYF. The CDR3 DNA follows: TGTGCCAGCAGTGAACAATCCAGGAAGGGGGATACGCAGTATTTT.

This chain links TRBV18 with TRBJ2-5; 11 nucleotides match TRBD2. The CDR3 extends over 15 amino acids. Per the germline V gene, CDR1 is KGHSH and CDR2 is LQKENI. V shed 5 bases and J 1 base; nucleotides not matched to a gene: 3. CDR3 coding DNA: TGTGCCAGCTCATCCCTAGCGGGGGGCCAAGAGACCCAGTACTTC. This codes for CASSSLAGGQETQYF.

This clonotype was seen a few times. V usage is TRBV28 and J usage is TRBJ2-3; no clear D. The germline CDR1 and CDR2 sequences are MDHEN and SYDVKM. The V end lost 6 bases, the J end lost 2 bases, and 12 bases lay between the germline ends. The CDR3 loop spans 14 amino acids. The CDR3 loop reads CASRTTMVTDTQYF. In nucleotides, the CDR3 is TGTGCCAGCAGGACGACGATGGTCACAGATACGCAGTATTTT.

The V gene is TRBV4-3, the J gene TRBJ2-3, with 7 bases lining up with TRBD2. Germline CDR1 LGHNA, CDR2 YSLEER. This CDR3 has 16 amino acids. The J segment lost 3 bases and the V segment lost 0 bases, leaving 6 bases of the junction unmatched. The CDR3, as DNA: TGCGCCAGCAGCCAAGATGGGGGGGGAAGGACAGATACGCAGTATTTT. As protein: CASSQDGGGRTDTQYF.

V gene TRBV6-2 or TRBV6-3 combines with J gene TRBJ2-3; 12 bases are a match to TRBD2. This CDR3 has 15 residues. V lost 7 bases and J lost 3; bases outside the gene matches: 5. Germline-derived CDR1 and CDR2 are MNHEY and SVGEGT. DNA of the CDR3: TGTGCCAGCAAGTTGACTAGCGGGGGTACAGATACGCAGTATTTT. Its translation is CASKLTSGGTDTQYF.

The chain has TRBV29-1 and TRBJ1-4; D not resolved. This CDR3 has 12 amino acids. From germline, CDR1 is SQVTM and CDR2 ANQGSEA. Between the trimmed V and J ends, which lost 4 bases and 6 bases, there was a span of 9 bases. This CDR3 is CSVGSSYEKLFF. CDR3 nucleotides: TGCAGCGTTGGGTCTTCTTATGAAAAACTGTTTTTT. The variable domain in full, with the rest retrieved from reference TRBV29-1 and TRBJ1-4, is SAVISQKPSRDICQRGTSLTIQCQVDSQVTMMFWYRQQPGQSLTLIATANQGSEATYESGFVIDKFPISRPNLTFSTLTVSNMSPEDSSIYLCSVGSSYEKLFFGSGTQLSVL.

The rearrangement uses TRBV19 and TRBJ2-2; 7 nucleotides match TRBD1. With 6 bases clipped from V and 2 bases from J, the junction kept 3 bases outside the gene matches. This CDR3 has 14 amino acids. The V gene's germline CDR1 is LNHDA and CDR2 SQIVND (reference sequence). The CDR3 spells CASSRTGNTGELFF. The DNA of the CDR3 is TGTGCCAGTAGCCGGACAGGTAACACCGGGGAGCTGTTTTTT.

The V call is TRBV7-9, the J call TRBJ2-1; no reliable D call. With 1 base removed from V and 3 bases from J, the gap between germline ends came to 7 bases. Germline V CDR1 and CDR2: SEHNR, FQNEAQ (reference sequence). The CDR3 runs to 14 residues. For the CDR3, the DNA is TGTGCCAGCAGCTTAGAATCTTACTACAATGAGCAGTTCTTC. It translates to CASSLESYYNEQFF.

This clonotype occurred a few times. The V and J genes are TRBV29-1 and TRBJ2-7; weak D call: TRBD1 (5 bases). The CDR3 is 12 amino acids. V lost 4 bases, J lost 3 bases, and 10 bases lay in between. Germline-derived CDR1 and CDR2 are SQVTM and ANQGSEA. CDR3 DNA sequence: TGCAGCGTTGTGGGGCCAGGCTACGAGCAGTACGTC. Its protein is CSVVGPGYEQYV.

This chain uses TRBV5-1 with TRBJ2-1; 12 bases map to TRBD1. This CDR3 is 13 amino acids long. Germline values: CDR1 SGHRS, CDR2 YFSETQ. The ends lost 8 bases at V and 8 bases at J; junction bases unmatched: 5. Here the CDR3 reads CASAGQGADEQFF. The CDR3, as DNA: TGCGCCAGTGCGGGACAGGGGGCGGATGAGCAGTTCTTC.